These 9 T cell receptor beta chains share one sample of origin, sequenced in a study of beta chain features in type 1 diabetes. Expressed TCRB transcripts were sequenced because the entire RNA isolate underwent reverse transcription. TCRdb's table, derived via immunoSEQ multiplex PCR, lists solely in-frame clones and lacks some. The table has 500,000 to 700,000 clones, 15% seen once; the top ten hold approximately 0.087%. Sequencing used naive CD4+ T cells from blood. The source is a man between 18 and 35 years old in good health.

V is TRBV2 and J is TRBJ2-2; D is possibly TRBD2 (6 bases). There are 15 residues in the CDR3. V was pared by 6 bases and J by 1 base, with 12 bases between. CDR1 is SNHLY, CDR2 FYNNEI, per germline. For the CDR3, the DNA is TGTGCCAGCAGGAGGAGGGCTTTGAACACCGGGGAGCTGTTTTTT. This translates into CASRRRALNTGELFF. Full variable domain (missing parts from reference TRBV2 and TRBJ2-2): EPEVTQTPSHQVTQMGQEVILRCVPISNHLYFYWYRQILGQKVEFLVSFYNNEISEKSEIFDDQFSVERPDGSNFTLKIRSTKLEDSAMYFCASRRRALNTGELFFGEGSRLTVL.

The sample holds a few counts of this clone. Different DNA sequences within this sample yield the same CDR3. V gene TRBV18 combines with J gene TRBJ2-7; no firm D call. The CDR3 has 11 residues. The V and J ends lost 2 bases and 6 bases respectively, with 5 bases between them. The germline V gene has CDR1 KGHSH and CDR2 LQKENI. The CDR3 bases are TGTGCCAGCTCACCAGGGGTCGAGCAGTACTTC. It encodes CASSPGVEQYF.

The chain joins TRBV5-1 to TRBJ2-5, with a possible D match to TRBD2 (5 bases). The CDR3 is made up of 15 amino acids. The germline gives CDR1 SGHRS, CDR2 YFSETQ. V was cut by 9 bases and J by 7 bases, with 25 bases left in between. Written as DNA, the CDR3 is TGCGCCACCGCCGATGGAGGAGCACGAGTTCGGACCCAGTACTTC. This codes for CATADGGARVRTQYF.

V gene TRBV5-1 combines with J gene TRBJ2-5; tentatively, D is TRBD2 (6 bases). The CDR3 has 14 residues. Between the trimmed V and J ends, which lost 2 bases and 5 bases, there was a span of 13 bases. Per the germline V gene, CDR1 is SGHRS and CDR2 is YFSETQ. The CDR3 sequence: CASSFSGGVETQYF. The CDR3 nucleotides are TGCGCCAGCAGCTTCTCCGGGGGAGTGGAGACCCAGTACTTC.

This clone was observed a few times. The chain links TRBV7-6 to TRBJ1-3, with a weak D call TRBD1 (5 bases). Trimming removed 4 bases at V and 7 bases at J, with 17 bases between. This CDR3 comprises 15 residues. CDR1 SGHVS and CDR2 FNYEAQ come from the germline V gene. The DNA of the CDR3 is TGTGCCAGCAGCTCCGCGGCAGGGCCGAGGAACACCATATATTTT. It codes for CASSSAAGPRNTIYF.

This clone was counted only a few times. CDR3 region: CSVEMGQFIGGNQPQHF. The CDR3 region has the DNA TGCAGCGTTGAGATGGGACAGTTTATAGGGGGCAATCAGCCCCAGCATTTT. The V and J genes are TRBV29-1 and TRBJ1-5, with 7 bases lining up with TRBD1. CDR1 SQVTM and CDR2 ANQGSEA come from the germline V gene. Trimming at V came to 3 bases and at J to 2 bases, leaving 13 bases not matched to a gene. The CDR3 is 17 residues long.

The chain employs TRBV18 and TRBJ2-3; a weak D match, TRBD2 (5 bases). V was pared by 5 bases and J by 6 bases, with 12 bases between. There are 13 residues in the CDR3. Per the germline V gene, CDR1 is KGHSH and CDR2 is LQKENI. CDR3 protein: CASSAASGDTQYF. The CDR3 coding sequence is TGTGCCAGCTCAGCTGCCTCGGGGGATACGCAGTATTTT.

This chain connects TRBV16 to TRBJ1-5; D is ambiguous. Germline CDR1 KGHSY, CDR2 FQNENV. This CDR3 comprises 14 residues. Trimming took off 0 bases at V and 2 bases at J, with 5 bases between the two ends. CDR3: CASSQSAGNQPQHF. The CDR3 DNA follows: TGTGCCAGCAGCCAATCGGCGGGCAATCAGCCCCAGCATTTT. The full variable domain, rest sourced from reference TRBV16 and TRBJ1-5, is GEEVAQTPKHLVRGEGQKAKLYCAPIKGHSYVFWYQQVLKNEFKFLISFQNENVFDETGMPKERFSAKCLPNSPCSLEIQATKLEDSAVYFCASSQSAGNQPQHFGDGTRLSIL.

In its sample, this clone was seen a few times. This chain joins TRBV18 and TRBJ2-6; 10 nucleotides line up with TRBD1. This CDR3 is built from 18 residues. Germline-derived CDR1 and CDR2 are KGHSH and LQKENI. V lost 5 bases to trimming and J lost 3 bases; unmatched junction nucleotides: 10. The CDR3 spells CASSSKRTGGGGANVLTF. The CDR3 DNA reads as TGTGCCAGCTCATCGAAACGGACAGGGGGAGGTGGGGCCAACGTCCTGACTTTC. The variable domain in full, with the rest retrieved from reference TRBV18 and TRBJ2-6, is NAGVMQNPRHLVRRRGQEARLRCSPMKGHSHVYWYRQLPEEGLKFMVYLQKENIIDESGMPKERFSAEFPKEGPSILRIQQVVRGDSAAYFCASSSKRTGGGGANVLTFGAGSRLTVL.